The clone carrying this TCR beta chain was observed a handful of times. The sample belongs to a study of T-cell memory formation after mild COVID-19. The germline gives CDR1 SQVTM, CDR2 ANQGSEA. The length of the CDR3 is 15 residues. V lost 6 bases, J lost 5 bases, and 12 bases stayed unmatched. TCRdb re-called the 5' RACE reads with MiXCR, one entry per CDR3 protein. The sample has approximately 350,000 distinct CDR3 sequences; around 14% are singletons. What was sequenced was PBMCs or a T cell subset sorted from them (not recorded which). The clonotype originates from a man between 18 and 35 years old who had mild COVID-19 (a few samples of this study predate the infection). Cell type and time point are not known. The rearrangement uses TRBV29-1 and TRBJ2-5; TRBD1 aligns across 10 bases. The CDR3 region is CSVAGTGVVLETQYF. CDR3 sequence (DNA): TGCAGCGTGGCCGGGACAGGGGTTGTTCTCGAGACCCAGTACTTC.